This is a list of T cell receptor beta chains from one sample in a study of T cells expressing NK-cell markers. TCRdb reprocessed the 5' RACE reads, keeping one entry per CDR3 protein, no DNA. This sample lists 200,000 to 300,000 distinct CDR3 sequences; its ten largest clones have around 0.4%. The sample taken for sequencing was blood T cells: a sorted CD56 or NKG2C T cell subset, CD4+ or CD8+ T cells, or bulk PBMC T cells (not recorded which). These receptors were collected from a man aged 18 to 35 in good health. Both conserved end residues are part of each CDR3.

V gene	J gene	CDR3 protein
TRBV5-1	TRBJ2-1	CASSLAELALPYNEQFF
TRBV29-1	TRBJ1-1	CSAGGQGAHEAFF
TRBV24-1	TRBJ2-3	CATTRSGICTDTQYF
TRBV4-3	TRBJ2-1	CASSQGFSLAGGNEQFF
TRBV5-8	TRBJ2-1	CASSQGQGNNEQFF
TRBV5-4	TRBJ1-6	CASRPDRGGSPLHF
TRBV5-1	TRBJ1-3	CASSLDGGNTIYF
TRBV28	TRBJ1-1	CASSLWDKNTEAFF
TRBV7-7	TRBJ2-5	CASSLGFRGGETQYF
TRBV28	TRBJ1-2	CASSQDRAYGYTF
TRBV5-1	TRBJ2-1	CASSWTGDGTYNEQFF
TRBV7-2	TRBJ2-2	CANERATNTGELFF
TRBV20-1	TRBJ2-2	CSASRRGSGAGELFF
TRBV12-3/TRBV12-4	TRBJ1-4	CASSWDTAEKLFF
TRBV5-5	TRBJ2-5	CASSFENSVYF
TRBV5-1	TRBJ2-1	CASSFGTTSGPHNEQFF
TRBV18	TRBJ1-2	CASSHDQEDGYTF
TRBV20-1	TRBJ2-1	CSAIPWGQGSYNEQFF
TRBV10-3	TRBJ2-3	CAISESWDAQYF
TRBV20-1	TRBJ2-5	CSATVQGQETQYF
TRBV6-5	TRBJ1-2	CASSYSPNLANYGYTF
TRBV10-1	TRBJ2-3	CASSAAASTDTQYF
TRBV6-2/TRBV6-3	TRBJ2-3	CASKLAGGRDTQYF
TRBV20-1	TRBJ1-1	CSARVMGQGATEAFF
TRBV12-3/TRBV12-4	TRBJ2-1	CASSLTNHKSGQFF
TRBV20-1	TRBJ1-3	CSAKEGFGNTIYF
TRBV2	TRBJ1-1	CASVVEGASTEAFF
TRBV7-2	TRBJ2-7	CASGMTSGYYEQYF
TRBV12-3/TRBV12-4	TRBJ2-7	CASSRPWGTGEQYF
TRBV12-3/TRBV12-4	TRBJ2-4	CASSSRWGRDLAKNIQYF
TRBV20-1	TRBJ2-1	CSARHPLVREQFF
TRBV7-6	TRBJ2-1	CASSLTLAGVGEQFF
TRBV5-1	TRBJ2-3	CASSTGPSYTQYF
TRBV9	TRBJ2-2	CASSIMPVGLAGSSGELFF
TRBV18	TRBJ1-4	CASSTRGEVEEKLFF
TRBV5-1	TRBJ2-7	CASSLSRGPSYEQYF
TRBV11-2	TRBJ1-3	CASSFRPPDSGNTIYF
TRBV10-1	TRBJ1-1	CASSRAKDTEAFF
TRBV7-6	TRBJ2-1	CASSASRTSGVNEQFF
TRBV20-1	TRBJ2-7	CSAVLGTGGFEQYF